This T cell receptor beta chain was profiled in a study of T cell responses to AZD1222 COVID-19 vaccine. Whether given at about 4 or about 12 weeks, second doses were pooled. Study results and caveats: Just a handful of AZD1222 recipients were seropositive at baseline. Nearly half of spike-specific TCRs reportedly target variant regions that are unmutated in the B.1.351 and B.1.1.7 variants. The breadth and depth of Spike-specific TCRs increased once two AZD1222 doses had been given.

Generated by immunoSEQ multiplex PCR, the TCRdb table keeps only in-frame clones and is missing some. Counted here are roughly 100,000 clones, approximately 91% occurring once; the ten biggest clones make up approximately 15%. V lost 6 bases and J lost 6; bases outside the gene matches: 4. This CDR3 is built from 13 residues. Germline assignment: CDR1 MNHEY and CDR2 SVGAGI. With regard to this clone: The antigen is not known.

This chain links TRBV6-5 with TRBJ1-5, with 8 bases that match TRBD1. The material sequenced was peripheral blood, taken 28 days after the second AZD1222 dose. The receptor was derived from an adult who received the AZD1222 COVID-19 vaccine. The CDR3 region is CASRRDRGQPQHF. CDR3 nucleotide sequence: TGTGCCAGCAGGCGCGACAGGGGTCAGCCCCAGCATTTT.